These 11 T cell receptor beta chains came from one sample sequenced in a study of T cell responses to AZD1222 COVID-19 vaccine. The repertoire was sequenced with immunoSEQ multiplex PCR; TCRdb's copy has only in-frame clones and lacks some. The sample carries about 110,000 clones, 90% recorded once. This specimen was peripheral blood, taken on day 0 of AZD1222 vaccination. The receptors stem from an adult in good health.

The chain has TRBV4-1 and TRBJ2-3; 7 nucleotides match TRBD2. The junction had 6 bases not matched to a gene; V was cut back by 0 bases and J by 6 bases. The length of the CDR3 is 15 residues. Germline CDR1 is MGHRA and CDR2 is YSYEKL. In nucleotides, the CDR3 is TGCGCCAGCAGCCAAGATTGGCGGGAGTGGGATACGCAGTATTTT. Translated: CASSQDWREWDTQYF.

The J gene is TRBJ1-5, the V gene TRBV12-3 or TRBV12-4, with unresolved D. This CDR3 has 13 residues. Trimming shortened V by 5 bases and J by 7 bases, and 12 bases separated the two germline ends. The DNA of the CDR3 is TGTGCCAGCAGTCAACAAACGGCCCAGCCCCAGCATTTT. It specifies CASSQQTAQPQHF.

CDR3 coding DNA: TGTGCCAGTAGTGGGACAGGGGGTCGCAATGAGCAGTTCTTC. Protein: CASSGTGGRNEQFF. The rearrangement links TRBV19 to TRBJ2-1; 11 bases map to TRBD1. J lost 6 bases, V lost 5 bases, and 3 bases had no gene match. Germline loops: CDR1 LNHDA, CDR2 SQIVND (reference sequence). This CDR3 is built from 14 residues. The whole variable domain, remainder taken from reference TRBV19 and TRBJ2-1, is DGGITQSPKYLFRKEGQNVTLSCEQNLNHDAMYWYRQDPGQGLRLIYYSQIVNDFQKGDIAEGYSVSREKKESFPLTVTSAQKNPTAFYLCASSGTGGRNEQFFGPGTRLTVL.

This sequence joins TRBV25-1 and TRBJ1-1; a weak D match, TRBD1 (5 bases). Looked up from germline, CDR1 is MGHDK and CDR2 is SYGVNS. V lost 3 bases, J lost 10 bases, and 9 bases lay in between. This CDR3 contains 11 residues. The CDR3 DNA is TGTGCCAGCAGTGAGGGGGGTCCAGCTTTCTTT. Its protein product is CASSEGGPAFF.

The V and J genes are TRBV5-4 and TRBJ2-2; 8 bases are a match to TRBD2. The CDR3 sequence is 13 residues long. Germline CDR1 SGHNT, CDR2 YYREEE (reference sequence). V shed 6 bases and J 8 bases; nucleotides not matched to a gene: 6. CDR3 DNA sequence: TGTGCCAGCACCCCGGGACTAGGGGGGGAGCTGTTTTTT. Its translation is CASTPGLGGELFF. Full variable domain (outside the CDR3, taken from reference TRBV5-4 and TRBJ2-2): ETGVTQSPTHLIKTRGQQVTLRCSSQSGHNTVSWYQQALGQGPQFIFQYYREEENGRGNFPPRFSGLQFPNYSSELNVNALELDDSALYLCASTPGLGGELFFGEGSRLTVL.

The gene calls are TRBV5-4 and TRBJ1-1; D ambiguous. Per germline, CDR1 SGHNT and CDR2 YYREEE (reference sequence). The CDR3 length is 13 residues. V was pared by 1 base and J by 1 base, with 5 bases between. For the CDR3, the DNA is TGTGCCAGCAGCTTGTGGGCGAACACTGAAGCTTTCTTT. It encodes CASSLWANTEAFF. Full variable domain (remainder filled in from reference TRBV5-4 and TRBJ1-1): ETGVTQSPTHLIKTRGQQVTLRCSSQSGHNTVSWYQQALGQGPQFIFQYYREEENGRGNFPPRFSGLQFPNYSSELNVNALELDDSALYLCASSLWANTEAFFGQGTRLTVV.

This chain joins TRBV5-1 and TRBJ2-1, with TRBD2 matching over 7 bases. This CDR3 is 14 amino acids long. Germline CDR1 is SGHRS and CDR2 is YFSETQ. With V trimmed by 7 bases and J by 8 bases, 12 bases remained unmatched. The CDR3 sequence: CASRRRSTSDEQFF. The CDR3 nucleotides read TGCGCCAGCCGTAGGCGGTCCACTAGCGATGAGCAGTTCTTC.

V is TRBV18 and J is TRBJ1-1; 9 bases fit TRBD1. V was pared by 5 bases and J by 0 bases, with 4 bases of the junction left unmatched. From germline, CDR1 is KGHSH and CDR2 LQKENI. The CDR3 runs to 15 residues. CDR3 bases: TGTGCCAGCTCAGCCGGGACAGGGATGAACACTGAAGCTTTCTTT. As protein: CASSAGTGMNTEAFF.

The chain joins TRBV9 to TRBJ1-3, with 8 bases matching TRBD1. The germline V gene has CDR1 SGDLS and CDR2 YYNGEE. The trim removed 0 bases at V and 3 bases at J, leaving 2 bases unmatched. CDR3 length: 15 amino acids. CDR3 nucleotide sequence: TGTGCCAGCAGCGTAGTAGGGACAGGTGGAAACACCATATATTTT. Amino acid sequence: CASSVVGTGGNTIYF.

This clone appeared a single time. The chain combines TRBV29-1 with TRBJ2-2; TRBD2 agrees at 8 bases. Germline CDR1 is SQVTM and CDR2 is ANQGSEA. The CDR3 has 14 amino acids. V was clipped by 3 bases and J by 5 bases; unmatched bases: 5. The CDR3: CSVDQAGVTGELFF. The CDR3 DNA reads TGCAGCGTTGACCAAGCGGGAGTGACCGGGGAGCTGTTTTTT.

V gene TRBV4-3 combines with J gene TRBJ1-2; weak D call: TRBD1 (6 bases). The CDR3 consists of 13 residues. V was cut by 6 bases and J by 6 bases, with 14 bases left in between. Germline V CDR1 and CDR2: LGHNA, YSLEER. The CDR3 loop is CASSQYREDGYTF. CDR3 nucleotides: TGCGCCAGCAGTCAGTACAGGGAAGATGGCTACACCTTC.